The present entry profiles one T cell receptor beta chain with its context. The antigen remains unidentified. Assay used: immunoSEQ multiplex PCR; TCRdb lists only in-frame clones, some missing. The table records some 80,000 clones, 86% of them present only once. Time point noted: blood 2 weeks post-SBRT. The treatment denotes: 15 Gy SBRT to primary tumor, nephrectomy 4 weeks later. Blood was sampled at baseline, 2 weeks and 4 weeks after SBRT. Clear cell pathology was present in this patient's renal cell carcinoma. This specimen comes from a study of radiation and T cells in renal cell carcinoma. Study-level findings and limits: From baseline, blood top tumor clonotypes peaked at 2 weeks post-radiation. No pretreatment tumor biopsies were available for baseline clonotypes.

V lost 0 bases and J 7 bases, leaving 13 bases between the germline ends. The CDR3 length is 14 residues. Germline CDR1 SGHRS, CDR2 YFSETQ. The material sequenced was blood, taken from a patient whose treatment included radiotherapy and nephrectomy. The receptor was derived from a woman aged 50 to 65 with renal cell carcinoma. The chain couples TRBV5-1 to TRBJ1-2; D remains unclear. The CDR3 DNA reads as TGCGCCAGCAGCTTGGACTTCGAGGGAGGTGGCTACACCTTC. Its protein is CASSLDFEGGGYTF.